These 10 T cell receptor beta chains came from one sample sequenced in a study of PD-1 blockade in classical Hodgkin lymphoma. Profiling relied on immunoSEQ multiplex PCR, and the TCRdb table lists in-frame clones only, not all of them. The repertoire holds approximately 15,000 clones, with around 90% as singletons. Time point noted: newly diagnosed, previously untreated cHL patient sample. Specimen: peripheral blood mononuclear cells (PBMCs). Receptors were obtained from a human donor with classical Hodgkin lymphoma.

The CDR3 DNA is TGTGCCAGCAGTACTCCGACAGGTGGTTTGTACGAGCAGTACTTC. Translating gives CASSTPTGGLYEQYF. The V call is TRBV28, the J call TRBJ2-7; D may be TRBD1 (6 bases). The V end was cut by 5 bases, the J end by 4 bases, with 18 bases between. The germline V gene encodes CDR1 MDHEN and CDR2 SYDVKM. This CDR3 region has 15 residues.

This rearrangement joins TRBV5-1 to TRBJ2-2; D possibly corresponds to TRBD2 (6 bases). Germline loops: CDR1 SGHRS, CDR2 YFSETQ. The CDR3 runs 15 residues. V lost 3 bases and J lost 3, with 12 bases in between. The CDR3 loop reads CASSWTQRDTGELFF. CDR3 DNA: TGCGCCAGCAGCTGGACACAGCGGGACACCGGGGAGCTGTTTTTT.

The chain uses TRBV7-6 and TRBJ1-2; D unresolved. With 5 bases removed from V and 4 bases from J, the gap between germline ends came to 8 bases. From germline, CDR1 is SGHVS and CDR2 FNYEAQ. The CDR3 loop spans 12 amino acids. The CDR3 coding sequence is TGTGCCAGCAGCCGAAAGACCTATGGCTACACCTTC. Residues: CASSRKTYGYTF.

J is TRBJ1-2 and V is TRBV2; D not certain. CDR1 SNHLY and CDR2 FYNNEI come from the germline V gene. Deletions cut 0 bases from V and 2 bases from J, with 4 bases between. CDR3 size: 13 residues. The CDR3 sequence: CASSEAGNYGYTF. The DNA of the CDR3 is TGTGCCAGCAGTGAAGCGGGAAACTATGGCTACACCTTC.

The chain has TRBV7-9 and TRBJ2-1; D call uncertain. The germline gives CDR1 SEHNR, CDR2 FQNEAQ (reference sequence). CDR3 length equals 16 residues. Trimming stripped 5 bases from V and 7 bases from J, with 21 bases between. The CDR3 DNA is TGTGCCAGCAGCCCCCCCCGACTCAACGTGGGGAATGAGCAGTTCTTC. Protein sequence: CASSPPRLNVGNEQFF.

The V gene is TRBV6-5, the J gene TRBJ2-4, with 7 bases matching TRBD2. CDR3 length: 13 residues. In germline, CDR1 is MNHEY, CDR2 SVGAGI. Trimming cost V 6 bases and J 11 bases; bases outside gene matches: 10. In DNA form, the CDR3 reads TGTGCCAGCAGGGGGGGGAGTTTTAAGGTTCAGTACTTC. Its protein is CASRGGSFKVQYF.

The chain carries TRBV11-2 and TRBJ1-2; tentatively, D is TRBD1 (5 bases). Looked up from germline, CDR1 is SGHAT and CDR2 is FQNNGV. V lost 1 base and J 4 bases, leaving 16 bases between the germline ends. The CDR3 has 16 amino acids. Written as DNA, the CDR3 is TGTGCCAGCAGCTTAGCGGGGGGGGACTTCGGCTATGGCTACACCTTC. Its protein product is CASSLAGGDFGYGYTF.

The chain recombines TRBV23-1 with TRBJ2-7, with unresolved D. TRBV23-1 is identified as an open reading frame with a role that is uncertain. V lost 7 bases and J lost 3, with 4 bases in between. This CDR3 region has 10 residues. DNA of the CDR3: TGCGCCAGCAAATTCTACGAGCAGTACTTC. It translates to CASKFYEQYF.

V is TRBV7-3 and J is TRBJ2-1; TRBD2 matches at 7 bases. The V gene's germline CDR1 is SGHTA and CDR2 FQGTGA. V lost 0 bases, J lost 5 bases, and 4 bases stayed unmatched. The CDR3 has 15 amino acids. The CDR3 DNA is TGTGCCAGCAGCTTAACTGGCGGGAGCCACAATGAGCAGTTCTTC. This codes for CASSLTGGSHNEQFF. Combining the CDR3 with reference TRBV7-3 and TRBJ2-1 gives the whole variable domain GAGVSQTPSNKVTEKGKYVELRCDPISGHTALYWYRQSLGQGPEFLIYFQGTGAADDSGLPNDRFFAVRPEGSVSTLKIQRTERGDSAVYLCASSLTGGSHNEQFFGPGTRLTVL.

The chain links TRBV4-2 to TRBJ2-2; D ambiguous. Per the germline V gene, CDR1 is LGHNA and CDR2 is YNFKEQ. V lost 1 base and J lost 5, with 5 bases in between. The CDR3 is 13 amino acids. CDR3 nucleotides: TGTGCCAGCAGCCAAGGGTTGACCGGGGAGCTGTTTTTT. This translates into CASSQGLTGELFF.